These 27 T cell receptor beta chains were all obtained from the same sample, sequenced in a study of T-cell memory formation after mild COVID-19. One entry per CDR3 protein, called by TCRdb with MiXCR from the 5' RACE reads. The table lists 250,000 to 400,000 distinct CDR3 sequences, roughly 13% of them singletons, with around a fifth in the top ten. Source material: PBMCs or a T cell subset sorted from them (not recorded which). Receptor source: a man aged 18 to 29 who had mild COVID-19 (a few samples of this study predate the infection). Cell type and time point are not known.

Only a few counts were recorded for this clonotype. As DNA, the CDR3 is TGTGCCAGTAGTAGGGGGACAGGGGACTACGAGCAGTACGTC. Its translation: CASSRGTGDYEQYV. The chain has TRBV19 and TRBJ2-7; TRBD1 aligns across 10 bases. The germline gives CDR1 LNHDA, CDR2 SQIVND (reference sequence). With V trimmed by 4 bases and J by 3 bases, 3 bases remained unmatched. There are 14 residues in the CDR3.

V gene TRBV11-2 combines with J gene TRBJ2-5; D is uncertain. V lost 5 bases and J 0 bases, leaving 19 bases between the germline ends. Germline V CDR1 and CDR2: SGHAT, FQNNGV. The CDR3 sequence is 17 residues long. The chain's CDR3 is CASSRTDSRSYQETQYF. DNA of the CDR3: TGTGCCAGCAGCCGAACCGACTCGCGCTCGTACCAAGAGACCCAGTACTTC.

V is TRBV28 and J is TRBJ2-2; D is unclear. Germline V gene data show CDR1 as MDHEN and CDR2 as SYDVKM. With 2 bases removed from V and 4 bases from J, the gap between germline ends came to 8 bases. This CDR3 region has 14 residues. CDR3 residues: CASSLITATGELFF. CDR3 in DNA: TGTGCCAGCAGTTTAATTACAGCCACCGGGGAGCTGTTTTTT.

The chain's CDR3 is CASWSAKDRTYEQYV. CDR3 in DNA: TGTGCCAGCTGGTCAGCTAAGGACCGTACCTACGAGCAGTACGTC. The chain employs TRBV6-2 or TRBV6-3 and TRBJ2-7; the D is unclear. V gave up 8 bases and J gave up 2 bases, with 19 bases separating them. Germline CDR1 is MNHEY and CDR2 is SVGEGT. This CDR3 has 15 residues.

The gene calls are TRBV6-5 and TRBJ1-1, with a tentative D call TRBD1 (6 bases). The germline V and J ends were trimmed by 2 bases and 7 bases, with 17 bases remaining between them. The CDR3 runs to 15 residues. CDR1 MNHEY and CDR2 SVGAGI come from the germline V gene. The CDR3 DNA reads TGTGCCAGCAGTTACCCTGGACAGCTTATTGGTGAAGCTTTCTTT. Translating gives CASSYPGQLIGEAFF.

This clonotype was observed a handful of times. V and J are TRBV5-1 and TRBJ2-3; 11 bases match TRBD2. CDR3 length: 17 residues. J gave up 0 bases and V 4 bases, and 7 bases lay outside the gene matches. Germline V gives CDR1 SGHRS, CDR2 YFSETQ. The CDR3 reads CASSGVTSGGSTDTQYF. For the CDR3, the DNA is TGCGCCAGCAGCGGCGTTACTAGCGGGGGTAGCACAGATACGCAGTATTTT.

The rearrangement joins TRBV21-1 to TRBJ2-7; no check of the table's D call, TRBD2, against the DNA was made. TRBV21-1 is a pseudogene. CDR3 size: 17 residues. CDR3 in DNA: TGTGCCAGCAGCAATGTCGGTGAGGGGCAGGCTTCCTACGAGCAGTACTTC. Translation gives CASSNVGEGQASYEQYF.

The chain has TRBV20-1 and TRBJ2-3; the match to TRBD2 covers 8 bases. The CDR3 is 12 residues long. Germline V CDR1 and CDR2: DFQATT, SNEGSKA (reference sequence). V was clipped by 4 bases and J by 10 bases; unmatched bases: 7. CDR3 sequence (DNA): TGCAGTGCTACCATGAGGGGACTAGCGCAGTATTTT. Translation gives CSATMRGLAQYF.

V is TRBV7-6 and J is TRBJ2-7, with D possibly called TRBD1 or TRBD2 (6 bases each). The CDR3 runs 13 residues. Per the germline V gene, CDR1 is SGHVS and CDR2 is FNYEAQ. The V and J ends lost 4 bases and 5 bases respectively, with 12 bases between them. The CDR3 DNA reads TGTGCCAGCAGCTCGGGAAGGGGGGACGAGCAGTACGTC. Translated: CASSSGRGDEQYV.

This clonotype has a handful of counts. The V gene is TRBV2, the J gene TRBJ1-5; no clear D gene. CDR3 length: 13 amino acids. Germline CDR1 SNHLY, CDR2 FYNNEI. V was clipped by 7 bases and J by 0 bases, with 7 bases between them. This chain's CDR3 is CASNGNSNQPQHF. In DNA, the CDR3 is TGTGCCAGCAACGGGAATAGCAATCAGCCCCAGCATTTT.

This clonotype has more than one count but fewer than ten. The gene calls are TRBV5-8 and TRBJ2-1, with TRBD2 as a possible D gene (5 bases). This CDR3 is 19 amino acids long. Trimming removed 0 bases at V and 7 bases at J, with 26 bases between. CDR1 is SGHTS and CDR2 is YDEGEE in the germline V gene. CDR3 DNA: TGTGCCAGCAGCTTGGGGGGTGCGCGGGTGTACGTCTCTTGGAATGAGCAGTTCTTC. Its translation: CASSLGGARVYVSWNEQFF.

The genes are TRBV6-5 and TRBJ2-6, with D maybe TRBD2 (5 bases). Between the trimmed V and J ends, which lost 6 bases and 2 bases, there was a span of 11 bases. Germline V gene data show CDR1 as MNHEY and CDR2 as SVGAGI. The CDR3 contains 15 residues. The CDR3 sequence: CASSLTSTGANVLTF. CDR3 DNA sequence: TGTGCCAGCAGCCTAACTAGTACTGGGGCCAACGTCCTGACTTTC.

A few counts support this clonotype. J is TRBJ1-2 and V is TRBV28, with D maybe TRBD1 (6 bases). Germline assignment: CDR1 MDHEN and CDR2 SYDVKM. V lost 5 bases, J lost 3 bases, and 10 bases lay in between. The CDR3 loop spans 13 amino acids. CDR3: CASSLRQDYGYTF. In DNA form, the CDR3 reads TGTGCCAGCAGTCTAAGACAGGACTATGGCTACACCTTC.

The chain has TRBV7-3 and TRBJ2-3; 7 nucleotides agree with TRBD1. The CDR3 consists of 15 residues. V dropped 5 bases and J dropped 3; count of bases not matched to a gene: 8. Germline values: CDR1 SGHTA, CDR2 FQGTGA. CDR3 in DNA: TGTGCCAGCAGCAAGCAGACAGGGTGGACAGATACGCAGTATTTT. Amino acids: CASSKQTGWTDTQYF.

This clonotype was picked up a small number of times. The J gene is TRBJ1-5, the V gene TRBV20-1, with TRBD1 identical over 7 bases. Germline trimming cut 6 bases from V and 4 bases from J; bases unmatched to any gene: 9. The CDR3 consists of 14 residues. The germline CDR1 and CDR2 sequences are DFQATT and SNEGSKA (reference sequence). CDR3 sequence: CSARRGQSNQPQHF. CDR3 in DNA: TGCAGTGCGAGGAGGGGACAGAGTAATCAGCCCCAGCATTTT.

The chain carries TRBV6-6 and TRBJ2-3, with D possibly being TRBD2 (5 bases). Trimming took off 5 bases at V and 0 bases at J, with 15 bases between the two ends. The CDR3 is made up of 16 amino acids. In germline, CDR1 is MNHNY, CDR2 SVGAGI (reference sequence). CDR3 sequence (DNA): TGTGCCAGCAGTCCCCACGGCGGACTGAGCACAGATACGCAGTATTTT. This sequence encodes CASSPHGGLSTDTQYF.

This clonotype was counted between two and nine times. The gene calls are TRBV6-5 and TRBJ1-3; a possible D gene is TRBD1 (5 bases). This CDR3 has 14 residues. Trimming left V 6 bases short and J 0 bases short, with 9 bases between. CDR1 and CDR2 (germline): MNHEY, SVGAGI. CDR3 amino acids: CASRGRFSGNTIYF. CDR3 bases: TGTGCCAGCAGGGGACGGTTCTCTGGAAACACCATATATTTT.

V is TRBV27 and J is TRBJ1-5; a possible D gene is TRBD1 (6 bases). With 6 bases removed from V and 2 bases from J, the gap between germline ends came to 11 bases. The CDR3 sequence is 14 residues long. The germline V gene has CDR1 MNHEY and CDR2 SMNVEV (reference sequence). CDR3 nucleotide sequence: TGTGCCAGCAGCCTACAGGGTCGCAATCAGCCCCAGCATTTT. Its protein product is CASSLQGRNQPQHF.

This clonotype has only a few counts. The V and J genes are TRBV10-2 and TRBJ1-1; a weak D match, TRBD1 (6 bases). This CDR3 contains 13 residues. Per the germline V gene, CDR1 is WSHSY and CDR2 is SAAADI. V lost 6 bases, J lost 1 base, and 9 bases lay in between. DNA for the CDR3: TGCGCCAGCAGAGTACAGGGGAACACTGAAGCTTTCTTT. It is translated as CASRVQGNTEAFF.

This clonotype was observed a few times. V and J are TRBV7-2 and TRBJ1-2; D remains ambiguous. CDR1 is SGHTA and CDR2 is FQGNSA in the germline V gene. V gave up 3 bases and J gave up 1 base, with 9 bases separating them. The length of the CDR3 is 14 residues. This CDR3 is CASSFGRINYGYTF. In DNA form, the CDR3 reads TGTGCCAGCAGCTTCGGCAGGATTAACTATGGCTACACCTTC.

This clonotype came up a few times. This chain uses TRBV6-5 with TRBJ2-3; TRBD2 might be the D (6 bases). The V end lost 2 bases, the J end lost 1 base, and 10 bases lay between the germline ends. The CDR3 has 15 amino acids. Germline V gene lookup returns CDR1 MNHEY and CDR2 SVGAGI. The CDR3 protein is CASSYGSGGTDTQYF. As DNA, the CDR3 is TGTGCCAGCAGTTACGGTAGCGGCGGCACAGATACGCAGTATTTT.

The chain couples TRBV9 to TRBJ2-5, with 8 nucleotides matching TRBD2. CDR1 and CDR2 (germline): SGDLS, YYNGEE. J was trimmed by 0 bases and V by 0 bases; bases with no gene match: 4. This CDR3 is 16 amino acids long. The CDR3 region has the DNA TGTGCCAGCAGCGTAGGTACTAGCGGATACCAAGAGACCCAGTACTTC. It translates to CASSVGTSGYQETQYF.

In its sample, this clonotype was seen a few times. Here the CDR3 reads CASRREAGGRGEQYF. The CDR3 DNA follows: TGTGCCAGCAGGAGGGAGGCAGGGGGTCGGGGCGAGCAGTACTTC. The chain joins TRBV7-2 to TRBJ2-7; tentatively, D is TRBD1 (7 bases). The ends were cut back, 6 bases at V and 6 bases at J, with 21 bases in the middle. The CDR3 runs to 15 residues. CDR1 and CDR2 (germline): SGHTA, FQGNSA.

This clonotype was counted ten times or more. CDR3 sequence (DNA): TGTGCCAGCACCCACTCTGGGGCCAACGTCCTGACTTTC. This sequence encodes CASTHSGANVLTF. The V gene is TRBV6-2 or TRBV6-3, the J gene TRBJ2-6; D is ambiguous. V gave up 7 bases and J gave up 0 bases, with 4 bases separating them. CDR3 length equals 13 residues. Germline CDR1 and CDR2: MNHEY and SVGEGT.

The rearrangement uses TRBV7-2 and TRBJ2-1, with TRBD2 matching 15 bases. The J segment lost 0 bases and the V segment lost 6 bases, leaving 18 bases of the junction unmatched. This CDR3 comprises 22 residues. The germline V gene has CDR1 SGHTA and CDR2 FQGNSA. CDR3: CASRSAGLAGGPMVGSYNEQFF. CDR3 coding DNA: TGTGCCAGCAGATCCGCCGGACTAGCGGGGGGGCCAATGGTGGGCTCCTACAATGAGCAGTTCTTC.

This clonotype was seen only a few times. The rearrangement uses TRBV6-5 and TRBJ2-1, with D possibly being TRBD1 (5 bases). The CDR3 consists of 16 residues. Trimming cost V 6 bases and J 0 bases, with 15 bases left between them. Germline assignment: CDR1 MNHEY and CDR2 SVGAGI. This chain's CDR3 is CASSPRVSGSYNEQFF. The DNA for the CDR3 is TGTGCCAGCAGCCCCAGGGTATCAGGCTCCTACAATGAGCAGTTCTTC.

The table lists this clonotype with a few counts. The chain is built from TRBV3-1 and TRBJ2-7; 8 bases agree with TRBD1. The CDR3 sequence is 15 residues long. V lost 5 bases and J lost 2; bases outside the gene matches: 8. Looked up from germline, CDR1 is LGHDT and CDR2 is YNNKEL (reference sequence). DNA for the CDR3: TGTGCCAGCAGCTTAACCGGGACAGGCCCCTACGAGCAGTACTTC. Amino acids: CASSLTGTGPYEQYF.